This T cell receptor (beta chain) originates from a study of blood T cell repertoires in COVID-19. Overall study context: Material from acute and convalescent COVID-19 was sourced from the United States, Italy and Spain. Sources were T cells, B-cell-depleted T cells, or PBMCs; the material itself was cDNA or gDNA.

Original processing notes: Researchers report that nucleated cell counts were estimated from reference gene primer amplification. TCRdb's table, derived via immunoSEQ multiplex PCR, lists solely in-frame clones and lacks some. The V and J calls and clone size come from that table; D and trimming were worked out from the DNA. The sample includes around 88,000 clones, about 84% of them seen just once. This clonotype was obtained from a man aged 60 to 69 with acute or convalescent COVID-19. The sample consisted of peripheral blood.

This chain's CDR3 is CATKDFANTGELFF. The CDR3 region has the DNA TGTGCCACCAAGGACTTTGCGAACACCGGGGAGCTGTTTTTT. V gene TRBV28 combines with J gene TRBJ2-2; TRBD2 might be the D (5 bases). Germline CDR1 is MDHEN and CDR2 is SYDVKM. This CDR3 spans 14 amino acids. Trimming removed 10 bases at V and 0 bases at J, with 12 bases between.